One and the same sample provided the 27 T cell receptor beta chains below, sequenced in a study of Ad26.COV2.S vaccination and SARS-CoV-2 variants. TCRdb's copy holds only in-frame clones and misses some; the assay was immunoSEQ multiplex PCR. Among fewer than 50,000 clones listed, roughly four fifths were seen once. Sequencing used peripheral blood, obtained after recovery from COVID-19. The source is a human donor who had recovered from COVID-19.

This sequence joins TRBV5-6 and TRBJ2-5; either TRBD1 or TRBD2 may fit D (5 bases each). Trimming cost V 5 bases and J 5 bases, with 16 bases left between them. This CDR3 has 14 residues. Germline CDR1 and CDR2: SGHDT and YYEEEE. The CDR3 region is CASSTARDGETQYF. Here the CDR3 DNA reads TGTGCCAGCAGTACCGCCAGGGACGGGGAGACCCAGTACTTC.

CDR3 sequence (DNA): TGTGCCACCAGTGACGTAGCGGGAGGACGGTTCAATGAGCAGTTCTTC. Translated, it gives CATSDVAGGRFNEQFF. The chain carries TRBV24-1 and TRBJ2-1; 10 bases are a match to TRBD2. J gave up 6 bases and V 4 bases, and 8 bases lay outside the gene matches. The germline V gene encodes CDR1 KGHDR and CDR2 SFDVKD. This CDR3 has 16 residues.

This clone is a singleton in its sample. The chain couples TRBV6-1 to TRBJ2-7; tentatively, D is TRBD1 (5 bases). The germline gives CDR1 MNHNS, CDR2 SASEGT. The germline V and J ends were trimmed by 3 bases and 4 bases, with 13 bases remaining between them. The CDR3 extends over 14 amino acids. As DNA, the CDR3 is TGTGCCAGCAGTGAGGTTCACAGGTTATACGAGCAGTACTTC. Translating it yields CASSEVHRLYEQYF.

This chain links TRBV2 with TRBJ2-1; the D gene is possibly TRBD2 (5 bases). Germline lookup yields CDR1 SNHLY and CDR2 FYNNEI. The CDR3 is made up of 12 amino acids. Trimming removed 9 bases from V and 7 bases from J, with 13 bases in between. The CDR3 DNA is TGTGCCAGGGTGGGAGTTGGTAATGAGCAGTTCTTC. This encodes CARVGVGNEQFF. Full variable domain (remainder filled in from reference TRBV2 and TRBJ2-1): EPEVTQTPSHQVTQMGQEVILRCVPISNHLYFYWYRQILGQKVEFLVSFYNNEISEKSEIFDDQFSVERPDGSNFTLKIRSTKLEDSAMYFCARVGVGNEQFFGPGTRLTVL.

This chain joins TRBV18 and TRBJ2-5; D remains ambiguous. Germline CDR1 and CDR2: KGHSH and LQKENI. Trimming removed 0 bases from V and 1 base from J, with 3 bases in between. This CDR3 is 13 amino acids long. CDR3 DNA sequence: TGTGCCAGCTCACCACCGGGCCAAGAGACCCAGTACTTC. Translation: CASSPPGQETQYF.

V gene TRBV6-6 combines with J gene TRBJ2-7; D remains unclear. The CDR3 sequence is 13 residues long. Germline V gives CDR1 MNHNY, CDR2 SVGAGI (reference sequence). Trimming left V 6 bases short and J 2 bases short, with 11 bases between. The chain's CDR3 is CASSPDGTYEQYF. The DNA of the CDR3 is TGTGCCAGCAGCCCGGACGGAACCTACGAGCAGTACTTC.

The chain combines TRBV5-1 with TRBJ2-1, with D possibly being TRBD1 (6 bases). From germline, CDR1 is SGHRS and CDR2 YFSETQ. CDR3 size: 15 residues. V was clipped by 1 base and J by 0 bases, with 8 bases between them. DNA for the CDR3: TGCGCCAGCAGCTTGAAGGGGGTCTCCTACAATGAGCAGTTCTTC. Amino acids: CASSLKGVSYNEQFF.

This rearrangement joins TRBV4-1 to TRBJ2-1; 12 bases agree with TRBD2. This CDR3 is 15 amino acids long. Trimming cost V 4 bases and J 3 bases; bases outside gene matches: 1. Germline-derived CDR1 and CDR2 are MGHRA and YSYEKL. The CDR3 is CASSPTSGSYNEQFF. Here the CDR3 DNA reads TGCGCCAGCAGCCCGACTAGCGGGAGCTACAATGAGCAGTTCTTC.

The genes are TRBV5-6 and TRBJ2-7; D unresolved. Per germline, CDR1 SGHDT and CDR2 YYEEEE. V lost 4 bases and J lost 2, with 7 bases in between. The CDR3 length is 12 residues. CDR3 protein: CASSRDTYEQYF. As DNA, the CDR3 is TGTGCCAGCAGCCGCGACACCTACGAGCAGTACTTC.

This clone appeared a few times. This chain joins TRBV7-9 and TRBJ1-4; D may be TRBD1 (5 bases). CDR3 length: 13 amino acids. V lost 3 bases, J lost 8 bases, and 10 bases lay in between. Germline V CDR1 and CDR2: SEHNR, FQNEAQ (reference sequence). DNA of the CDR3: TGTGCCAGCAGCTTCGGCAGGGACGAAAAACTGTTTTTT. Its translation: CASSFGRDEKLFF.

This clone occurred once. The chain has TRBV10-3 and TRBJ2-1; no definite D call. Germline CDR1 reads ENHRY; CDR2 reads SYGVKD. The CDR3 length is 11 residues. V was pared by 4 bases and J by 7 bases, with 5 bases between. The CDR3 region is CAISVKNEQFF. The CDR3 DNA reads TGTGCCATCAGTGTTAAGAATGAGCAGTTCTTC.

This chain's CDR3 is CASPTGPRNQPQHF. The CDR3 nucleotides read TGTGCCAGCCCAACAGGGCCTAGAAATCAGCCCCAGCATTTT. The rearrangement links TRBV5-8 to TRBJ1-5; D is perhaps TRBD1 (6 bases). The CDR3 runs 14 residues. Germline assignment: CDR1 SGHTS and CDR2 YDEGEE. The ends were cut back, 7 bases at V and 4 bases at J, with 15 bases in the middle.

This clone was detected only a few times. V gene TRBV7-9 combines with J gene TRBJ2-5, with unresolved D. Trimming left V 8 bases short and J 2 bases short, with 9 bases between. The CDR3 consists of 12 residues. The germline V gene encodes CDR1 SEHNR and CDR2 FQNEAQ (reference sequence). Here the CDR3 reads CASLDNQETQYF. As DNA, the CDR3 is TGTGCCAGCCTTGACAATCAAGAGACCCAGTACTTC.

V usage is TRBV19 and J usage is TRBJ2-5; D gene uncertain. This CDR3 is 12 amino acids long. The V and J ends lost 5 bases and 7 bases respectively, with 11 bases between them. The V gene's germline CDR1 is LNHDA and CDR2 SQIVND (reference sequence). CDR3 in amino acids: CASSSARGTQYF. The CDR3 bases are TGTGCCAGTAGTTCGGCTCGCGGGACCCAGTACTTC.

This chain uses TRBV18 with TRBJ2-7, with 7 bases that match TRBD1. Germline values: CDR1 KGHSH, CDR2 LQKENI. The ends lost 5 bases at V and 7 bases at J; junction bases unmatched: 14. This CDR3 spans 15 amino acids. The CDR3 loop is CASSERQGSSGEQYF. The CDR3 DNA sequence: TGTGCCAGCTCAGAACGACAGGGAAGTTCGGGGGAGCAGTACTTC.

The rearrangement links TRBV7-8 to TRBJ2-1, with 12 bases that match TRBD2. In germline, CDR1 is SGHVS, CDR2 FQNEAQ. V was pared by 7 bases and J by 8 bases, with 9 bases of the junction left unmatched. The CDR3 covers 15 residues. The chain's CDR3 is CASTLGLAGGYEQFF. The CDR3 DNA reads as TGTGCCAGCACCTTGGGGCTAGCGGGAGGGTATGAGCAGTTCTTC.

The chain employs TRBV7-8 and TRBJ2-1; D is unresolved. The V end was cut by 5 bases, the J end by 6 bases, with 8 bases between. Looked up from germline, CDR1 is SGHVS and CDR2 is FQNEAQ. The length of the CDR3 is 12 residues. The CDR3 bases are TGTGCCAGCAGCCCGGCATTCAATGAGCAGTTCTTC. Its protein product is CASSPAFNEQFF.

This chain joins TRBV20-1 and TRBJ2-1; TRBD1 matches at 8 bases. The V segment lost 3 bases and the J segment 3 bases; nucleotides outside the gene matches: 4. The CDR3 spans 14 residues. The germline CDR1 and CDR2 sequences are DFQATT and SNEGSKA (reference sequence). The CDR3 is CSASQGADYNEQFF. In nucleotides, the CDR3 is TGCAGTGCTAGTCAGGGGGCCGACTACAATGAGCAGTTCTTC.

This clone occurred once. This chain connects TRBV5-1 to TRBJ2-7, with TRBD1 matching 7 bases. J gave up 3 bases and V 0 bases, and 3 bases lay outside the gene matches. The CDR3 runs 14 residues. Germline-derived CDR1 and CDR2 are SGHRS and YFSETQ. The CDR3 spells CASSLGTGGYEQYF. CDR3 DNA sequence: TGCGCCAGCAGCTTGGGGACAGGAGGCTACGAGCAGTACTTC.

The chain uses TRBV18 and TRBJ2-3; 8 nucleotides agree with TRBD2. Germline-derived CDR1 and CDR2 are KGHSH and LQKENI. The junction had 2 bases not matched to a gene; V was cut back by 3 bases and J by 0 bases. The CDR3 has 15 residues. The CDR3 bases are TGTGCCAGCTCACCGGCGGGGGGAAGCACAGATACGCAGTATTTT. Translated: CASSPAGGSTDTQYF.

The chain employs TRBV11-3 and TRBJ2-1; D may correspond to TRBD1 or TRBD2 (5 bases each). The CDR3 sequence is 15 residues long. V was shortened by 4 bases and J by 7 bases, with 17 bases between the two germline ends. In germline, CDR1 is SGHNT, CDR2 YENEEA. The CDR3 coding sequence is TGTGCCAGCAGCTCCCAGTGGGGGTTATCTAATGAGCAGTTCTTC. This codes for CASSSQWGLSNEQFF.

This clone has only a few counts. CDR3 sequence reads: CASSVAIGDNSPLHF. For the CDR3, the DNA is TGTGCCAGCAGCGTAGCAATAGGGGATAATTCACCCCTCCACTTT. The chain is built from TRBV9 and TRBJ1-6; tentative D call: TRBD1 (5 bases). The ends were cut back, 0 bases at V and 5 bases at J, with 9 bases in the middle. CDR1 and CDR2 (germline): SGDLS, YYNGEE. CDR3 length equals 15 residues.

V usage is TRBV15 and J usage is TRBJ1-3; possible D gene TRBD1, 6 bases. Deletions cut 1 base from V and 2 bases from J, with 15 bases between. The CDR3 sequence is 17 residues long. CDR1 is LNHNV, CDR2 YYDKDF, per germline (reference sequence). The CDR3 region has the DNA TGTGCCACCAGCAGAGGACCCCTCACAGGGACTGGAAACACCATATATTTT. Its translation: CATSRGPLTGTGNTIYF.

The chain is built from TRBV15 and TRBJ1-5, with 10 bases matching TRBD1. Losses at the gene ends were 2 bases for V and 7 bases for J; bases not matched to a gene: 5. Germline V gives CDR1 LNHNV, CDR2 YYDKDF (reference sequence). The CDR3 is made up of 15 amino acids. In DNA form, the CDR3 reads TGTGCCACCAGCAGACTGACAGGGGGCAGGCAGCCCCAGCATTTT. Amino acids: CATSRLTGGRQPQHF.

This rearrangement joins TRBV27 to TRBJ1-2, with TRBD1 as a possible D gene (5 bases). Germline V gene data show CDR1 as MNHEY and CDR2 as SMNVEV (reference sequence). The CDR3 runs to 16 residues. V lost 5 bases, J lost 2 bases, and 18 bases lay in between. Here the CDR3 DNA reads TGTGCCAGCAGTCCTTCAGGACACCTATGGAACTATGGCTACACCTTC. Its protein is CASSPSGHLWNYGYTF.

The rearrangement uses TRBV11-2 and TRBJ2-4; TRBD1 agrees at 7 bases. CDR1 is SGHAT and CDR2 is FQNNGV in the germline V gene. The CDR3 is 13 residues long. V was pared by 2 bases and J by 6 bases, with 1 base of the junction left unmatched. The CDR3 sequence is CASSLNRGNIQYF. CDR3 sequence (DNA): TGTGCCAGCAGCTTAAACAGGGGAAACATTCAGTACTTC.

The CDR3 bases are TGTGCCAGCAGTTTATCCCCAGAGGGGGACACAGATACGCAGTATTTT. The encoded protein is CASSLSPEGDTDTQYF. The genes are TRBV27 and TRBJ2-3, with D possibly being TRBD1 (6 bases). V was shortened by 0 bases and J by 2 bases, with 12 bases between the two germline ends. Germline-derived CDR1 and CDR2 are MNHEY and SMNVEV (reference sequence). The length of the CDR3 is 16 residues.